One and the same sample provided the 4 T cell receptor beta chains below, sequenced in a study of T-cell memory formation after mild COVID-19. TCRdb processed the 5' RACE reads anew with MiXCR; each CDR3 protein has one entry. The data hold about 320,000 distinct CDR3 sequences, with more than 13% observed a single time. The sequencing sample was made of PBMCs or a T cell subset sorted from them (not recorded which). Every receptor here comes from a man in his late teens or twenties who had mild COVID-19 (a few samples of this study predate the infection). Cell type and time point are not known.

This clonotype was counted many times. This chain's CDR3 is CASSRPGADTQYF. CDR3 DNA: TGCGCCAGCAGCCGGCCGGGTGCAGATACGCAGTATTTT. This chain links TRBV4-1 with TRBJ2-3; unclear D gene. Germline CDR1 MGHRA, CDR2 YSYEKL. The CDR3 is 13 residues long. The V gene lost 4 bases and the J gene lost 4 bases, with 9 bases spanning the gap.

At least ten counts were recorded for this clonotype. The V call is TRBV7-6, the J call TRBJ2-3; no clear D gene. V lost 3 bases, J lost 0 bases, and 13 bases lay in between. The germline CDR1 and CDR2 sequences are SGHVS and FNYEAQ. The CDR3 extends over 16 amino acids. The DNA of the CDR3 is TGTGCCAGCAGCTTCTCGTCGGGCAGCAGCACAGATACGCAGTATTTT. Translating gives CASSFSSGSSTDTQYF.

The sample holds a few counts of this clonotype. The chain couples TRBV5-1 to TRBJ2-1; 7 positions agree with TRBD2. The junction had 13 bases not matched to a gene; V was cut back by 4 bases and J by 0 bases. The CDR3 contains 18 residues. Germline loops: CDR1 SGHRS, CDR2 YFSETQ. The CDR3 spells CASSKGDYRISSYNEQFF. The CDR3, as DNA: TGCGCCAGCAGCAAAGGGGACTACAGGATAAGCTCCTACAATGAGCAGTTCTTC.

This clonotype was observed a few times. The chain carries TRBV27 and TRBJ2-5, with 15 bases matching TRBD2. Per germline, CDR1 MNHEY and CDR2 SMNVEV (reference sequence). The CDR3 runs to 15 residues. The trim removed 4 bases at V and 7 bases at J, leaving 4 bases unmatched. The CDR3 nucleotides are TGTGCCAGCAGTTGGACTAGCGGGGGGGCGGGGACCCAGTACTTC. It specifies CASSWTSGGAGTQYF.